What follows is one TCR beta chain and its context. This clone came up once. The antigen it binds to is not known. Per-nucleotide qualities are absent, and no much larger clonotype sits a single base away. Around 500 nanograms of biopsy DNA per sample were submitted for commercial TCRB immunosequencing. CDR3 regions were amplified from genomic DNA by Adaptive Biotechnology using a two-step, amplification bias-controlled multiplex PCR. The first PCR used primers for every V and J gene segment; the second PCR added barcodes and Illumina adapters. CDR3 libraries were sequenced using an Illumina instrument. Regarding the original processing steps: The analysis used both the pipelines supplied by the vendor and custom analysis of the raw data in R/Bioconductor with R version 3.3.0. Clonality, which ranges from 0 to 1, was calculated as the inverse of the normalised Shannon entropy across all productive clones. High-frequency clones were defined as the share of the repertoire taken up by the top 100 clones, keeping only clones that passed a 95% confidence test. The Simpson index measured repertoire diversity, and the Morisita-Horn index measured overlap between samples. Imported from immuneACCESS, the table was reduced by TCRdb to in-frame sequences with V and J called. These copies leave out some clones; in studies compared against another copy, an unresolved V gene accounts for under half, and the cause of the remainder is not known. The V and J calls and clone size were taken over from that table, and D and trimming were inferred from the DNA. The sample records roughly 13,000 clones, roughly 80% of which are singletons. The top ten clones comprise roughly 15% of the sample.

This sample is drawn from a study of T cell repertoires in ileal Crohn's disease (dated by TCRdb to the late 2010s). A note on the overall study: Median disease duration was approximately 8.3 years, and about 40% of patients were identified as active smokers at the time of surgery. Every patient underwent surgery because of a complication, which was stricturing disease in roughly 61% and penetrating disease in about 40%. The study sequenced approximately 180 mucosal samples from some 55 patients, taken at several locations on the surgical specimen and at postoperative endoscopy. A Rutgeerts score higher than i0 was the definition used for endoscopic postoperative recurrence. A prospective multicentre cohort supplied the 55 or so Crohn's disease patients whose TCR repertoires were analysed. Roughly half of the patients were given postoperative therapy, with roughly 20 on anti-TNF agents and roughly twelve on thiopurines. M6 samples were neoterminal ileum biopsies taken at postoperative colonoscopy. The study was conducted in parallel with a multicentre cohort built to find predictors of early endoscopic recurrence after ileocolonic resection.

Study-wide findings and limitations: Endoscopic recurrence was found to be associated with higher high-frequency clone percentages at surgery, and recurrence was observed in all patients with clonality above 26.8% (18/57). More high-frequency clones were carried by sorted CD8 T cells than by CD4 T cells, suggesting that mucosal expansions were mainly CD8. The timing of postoperative endoscopy varied within the first year after surgery, and the median delay was approximately 6.6 months. Only a subgroup of patients, of unstated size, had mucosal CD4 and CD8 T cells sorted and sequenced. Compared with non-smokers, patients who were active smokers at surgery showed a significantly higher proportion of clonal expansions (25.9% vs 17.9%, p=0.02).

The time point label, read with the paper, signifies: neoterminal ileum biopsy at postoperative endoscopy, about 6 months after surgery. Adults with ileal or ileocolonic Crohn's disease for whom ileocolonic resection was indicated were considered eligible. Before DNA extraction, whole ileal mucosal biopsies were kept frozen at -80 degrees C. A TRizol-based method was used to extract genomic DNA from the frozen whole biopsies, and the DNA was quantified with a NanoDrop 2000 spectrophotometer. The sequence was obtained from an adult with Crohn's disease. Sequencing was performed on ileal tissue.

The CDR3: CASSLIRGGGETQYF. The nucleotide sequence reads as follows: TGTGCCAGCAGCTTAATTCGGGGAGGGGGGGAGACCCAGTACTTC. Rearrangement joined TRBV7-2 to TRBJ2-5; TRBD2 is a weak D gene call, 7 bases matching. Taken from cysteine to phenylalanine, the CDR3 has 15 residues. The kept DNA is CDR3 alone, 45 bases in frame from the first base. The germline V gene encodes CDR1 SGHTA and CDR2 FQGNSA. V and J lose 2 bases and 5 bases, and a span of 15 bases separates them.